A single sample gave rise to the 10 T cell receptor beta chains below, sequenced in a study of cytomegalovirus exposure and HLA in healthy donors. The PCR ran on 60 Vbeta and 13 Jbeta primers. Only in-frame clones appear in the TCRdb table, and some are missing; sequencing was by immunoSEQ multiplex PCR. The table lists around 120,000 clones, around four fifths of them singletons. The sample consisted of PBMCs. Receptor source: a boy aged 5-17 years in good health and CMV-seronegative.

The gene calls are TRBV6-1 and TRBJ2-6; D unresolved. The CDR3 is 14 amino acids. Germline CDR1 MNHNS, CDR2 SASEGT. The ends were cut back, 2 bases at V and 4 bases at J, with 6 bases in the middle. For the CDR3, the DNA is TGTGCCAGCAGTGAACCCCGGGGGGCCAACGTCCTGACTTTC. As protein: CASSEPRGANVLTF.

The V and J genes are TRBV5-1 and TRBJ1-1; D gene ambiguous. Trimming stripped 0 bases from V and 1 base from J, with 7 bases between. This CDR3 region has 14 residues. Germline V lookup: CDR1 SGHRS, CDR2 YFSETQ. CDR3 protein: CASSLGYGNTEAFF. CDR3 DNA: TGCGCCAGCAGCTTGGGCTACGGGAACACTGAAGCTTTCTTT.

The table lists this clone with a count of one. The chain recombines TRBV6-5 with TRBJ2-7, with D possibly being TRBD1 (7 bases). This CDR3 comprises 15 residues. Germline V gene lookup returns CDR1 MNHEY and CDR2 SVGAGI. Trimming stripped 2 bases from V and 2 bases from J, with 13 bases between. CDR3 nucleotide sequence: TGTGCCAGCAGTTACAGTGCAGGGGGGACCTACGAGCAGTACTTC. Translation gives CASSYSAGGTYEQYF.

The chain links TRBV7-2 to TRBJ1-1, with 7 bases identical to TRBD1. V was pared by 0 bases and J by 1 base, with 8 bases of the junction left unmatched. This CDR3 is 17 amino acids long. The V gene's germline CDR1 is SGHTA and CDR2 FQGNSA. The chain's CDR3 is CASSLAQGGPQNTEAFF. The CDR3 DNA is TGTGCCAGCAGCTTAGCGCAGGGGGGACCACAGAACACTGAAGCTTTCTTT.

V and J are TRBV27 and TRBJ2-5, with TRBD1 matching over 9 bases. Germline assignment: CDR1 MNHEY and CDR2 SMNVEV (reference sequence). CDR3 length equals 12 residues. Trimming removed 6 bases from V and 5 bases from J; junction bases left unmatched: 1. The CDR3 DNA follows: TGTGCCAGCAGAGACAGGGGGGAGACCCAGTACTTC. Its translation is CASRDRGETQYF.

This clone was observed once. CDR3 in DNA: TGCGCCAGCAGCTCCCCGCGGGGAGCCTACGAGCAGTACTTC. Its protein is CASSSPRGAYEQYF. The rearrangement joins TRBV5-1 to TRBJ2-7; maybe TRBD2 (6 bases). V was shortened by 3 bases and J by 2 bases, with 12 bases between the two germline ends. The CDR3 consists of 14 residues. The germline gives CDR1 SGHRS, CDR2 YFSETQ.

This chain connects TRBV19 to TRBJ2-7; 11 positions agree with TRBD2. The CDR3 runs to 17 residues. V was clipped by 3 bases and J by 2 bases; unmatched bases: 9. The germline V gene has CDR1 LNHDA and CDR2 SQIVND (reference sequence). The DNA for the CDR3 is TGTGCCAGTAGTATTCGTTCACTAGCGGGGGAAACCTACGAGCAGTACTTC. Its protein is CASSIRSLAGETYEQYF.

J is TRBJ2-7 and V is TRBV5-5; D remains unclear. CDR1 and CDR2 (germline): SGHKS, YYEKEE (reference sequence). The CDR3 runs 13 residues. Trimming shortened V by 0 bases and J by 3 bases, and 7 bases separated the two germline ends. CDR3 nucleotides: TGTGCCAGCAGCTTGGACGGGTACTACGAGCAGTACTTC. Its protein is CASSLDGYYEQYF.

With respect to this clone: Additional DNA sequences in this sample encode the identical CDR3. This sequence joins TRBV5-1 and TRBJ2-7, with 8 bases aligning to TRBD1. This CDR3 has 14 residues. V was clipped by 5 bases and J by 0 bases; unmatched bases: 4. Per germline, CDR1 SGHRS and CDR2 YFSETQ. The CDR3 coding sequence is TGCGCCAGCAGTCGACAGGGGTCCTCCTACGAGCAGTACTTC. Translated, it gives CASSRQGSSYEQYF.

Notes on this clone: The same CDR3 also results from other DNA sequences found in this sample. The chain recombines TRBV7-9 with TRBJ1-5; D not resolved. Trimming stripped 3 bases from V and 5 bases from J, with 8 bases between. Germline assignment: CDR1 SEHNR and CDR2 FQNEAQ (reference sequence). The CDR3 is 13 residues long. CDR3 in amino acids: CASSLEGDQPQHF. In DNA form, the CDR3 reads TGTGCCAGCAGCTTGGAGGGAGATCAGCCCCAGCATTTT.